Sequencing of this TCR beta chain was carried out in a study of identical twins (dated by TCRdb to 2015 to 2016). Looking at the study overall: The study deep-sequenced TCR alpha and beta repertoires from monozygotic twins, unrelated adults of various ages and cord blood to test whether fetal clonotypes persist. To rule out contamination, the twin experiments were replicated at different times with different library preparation protocols. Overall results and qualifications from the work: In monozygotic twins, out-of-frame TCR alpha sharing was systematically underestimated by recombination models, although the models agreed with sharing between unrelated individuals. Zero-insertion analyses could be partly confounded by invariant T cells such as MAIT and iNKT, though diverse VJ usage argued against such confounding for most clonotypes. Because the same donors could not be followed over many years, conclusions were based on cross-sectional statistical analysis. Abundant cord blood beta clonotypes carried fewer insertions; young adult naive repertoires showed a weaker similar trend, while memory repertoires showed none. Compared with coincidental sharing between unrelated individuals, out-of-frame TCR alpha sequences shared between twins had an excess of sequences with low generation probability. The excess sharing between twins in beta out-of-frame sequences was weaker because fewer shared sequences reduced the signal-to-noise ratio.

Reading from cysteine to phenylalanine, the CDR3 counts 14 amino acids. Only CDR3 DNA remains: 42 bases, in frame from the first base. The germline V gene sets CDR1 to SGHAT and CDR2 to FQNNGV. The V and J ends are trimmed by 2 bases and 7 bases, leaving 14 bases between them. Worth noting for this clonotype: Which antigen it targets is not known. Base qualities are not recorded, but no much larger clone differs from it by a single base.

To prepare the library, 5' RACE was applied. Data came from an Illumina HiSeq 2000. Template switching added a universal primer binding site, and the final cDNA carried a unique molecular identifier that allowed TCR cDNA molecules to be counted accurately. Specific primers in the conserved constant-segment region were used to synthesize first-strand cDNA for the TCR alpha and beta chains. To control for contamination, every cDNA library was double barcoded, receiving both a SMART-Mk sample barcode and Illumina barcodes. TruSeq adapter sequences along with Illumina sample barcodes were introduced in two successive PCR steps. Sequencing of the TCR alpha and beta cDNA libraries was done on the Illumina HiSeq platform using custom primers. The paper's data handling went like this. Raw reads were processed with MiGEC to extract unique molecular identifiers, and MiXCR was used to determine CDR3 positions. Recombination models were inferred per individual with the repgenHMM and IGoR tools using an EM algorithm. Shared clonotypes were analyzed with the tcR package in R, and sharing was normalized by the product of cloneset sizes. Out-of-frame nonproductive sequences were analyzed to study raw recombination free of thymic and clonal selection effects. In-frame beta chains were kept once TCRdb had trimmed the public reads at Q25 with fastp and called clones with MiXCR. One record per CDR3 amino acid sequence lists the most common genes and DNA. The V and J calls and clone size are TCRdb's, not the authors'. The sample table contains 700,000 to 950,000 distinct CDR3 sequences; only one count was recorded for over 9% of them. The ten largest clones capture around 1.6% of the sample.

Every donor in the study was a healthy Caucasian. The twin cohort comprised three pairs of female monozygotic twins, all aged about 18 to 29 years. The RNA used for TCR libraries was isolated from peripheral blood mononuclear cells. This sample was also put to use in a study of yellow fever vaccine responses in identical twins. As noted in the second study: According to the authors, the vaccine-induced T cell response in identical twins seemed to be partly convergent and partly specific to each individual. The study precisely tracked vaccine-responding T cell clones in identical twins.

Sequencing used PBMCs. The clonotype was recovered from a woman aged 18-30 years in good health. The rearrangement combines TRBV11-2 with TRBJ2-5; the D gene is perhaps TRBD2, from 6 matching bases. The DNA sequence is as follows: TGTGCCAGCAGCTTACCCCTAGCCGGGGGGACCCAGTACTTC. This encodes CASSLPLAGGTQYF.